Shown below are 8 T cell receptor beta chains from a single sample sequenced in a study of T cell repertoires in ileal Crohn's disease. TCRdb's copy holds only in-frame clones and misses some; the assay was immunoSEQ multiplex PCR. The sample shows roughly 500 clones, roughly 90% of them seen only once. The time point denotes: neoterminal ileum biopsy at postoperative endoscopy, about 6 months after surgery. The sample comprised ileal tissue. All receptors come from an adult with Crohn's disease.

This clone is categorized as hyperexpanded. V usage is TRBV19 and J usage is TRBJ1-3; D is unresolved. CDR3 length: 15 amino acids. The germline V gene has CDR1 LNHDA and CDR2 SQIVND (reference sequence). Trimming took off 3 bases at V and 2 bases at J, with 11 bases between the two ends. The DNA of the CDR3 is TGTGCCAGTAGTATGCGGTTGAACACTGGAAACACCATATATTTT. This codes for CASSMRLNTGNTIYF.

The chain recombines TRBV11-2 with TRBJ2-1; D assignment may be TRBD1 or TRBD2 (5 bases each). The germline V gene encodes CDR1 SGHAT and CDR2 FQNNGV. This CDR3 is built from 16 residues. Between the trimmed V and J ends, which lost 2 bases and 3 bases, there was a span of 14 bases. CDR3 in amino acids: CASSLQGSGGYNEQFF. Here the CDR3 DNA reads TGTGCCAGCAGCTTACAGGGTTCCGGAGGCTACAATGAGCAGTTCTTC.

This clone was detected only once. The genes are TRBV7-2 and TRBJ1-1; D is uncertain. The CDR3 is made up of 15 amino acids. Germline V lookup: CDR1 SGHTA, CDR2 FQGNSA. V dropped 7 bases and J dropped 3 bases, with 18 bases sitting between them. DNA of the CDR3: TGTGCCAGCACCCAATCAGCCCGGGGAGACACTGAAGCTTTCTTT. This translates into CASTQSARGDTEAFF.

CDR3 nucleotides: TGCGCCAGCAGCCAGCCGGGACAGGGGAGTGAAGCTTTCTTT. Amino acids: CASSQPGQGSEAFF. V usage is TRBV4-3 and J usage is TRBJ1-1; 10 bases match TRBD1. CDR1 and CDR2 (germline): LGHNA, YSLEER. The CDR3 sequence is 14 residues long. Trimming cost V 3 bases and J 7 bases; bases outside gene matches: 5.

V and J are TRBV9 and TRBJ2-7; the match to TRBD2 covers 11 bases. Trimming cost V 0 bases and J 3 bases; bases outside gene matches: 5. Looked up from germline, CDR1 is SGDLS and CDR2 is YYNGEE. This CDR3 is built from 16 residues. The CDR3 nucleotides read TGTGCCAGCAGCGTAGATAGCGGGGGGGCCTACTACGAGCAGTACTTC. It is translated as CASSVDSGGAYYEQYF.

This chain links TRBV9 with TRBJ1-4; D might be TRBD1 (6 bases). This CDR3 spans 16 amino acids. Germline values: CDR1 SGDLS, CDR2 YYNGEE. V shed 0 bases and J shed 1 base, with 10 bases lying between them. As DNA, the CDR3 is TGTGCCAGCAGCGTAGACCAGGGGAGAACTAATGAAAAACTGTTTTTT. This sequence encodes CASSVDQGRTNEKLFF.

This sequence joins TRBV5-1 and TRBJ2-3; 9 bases map to TRBD2. Germline V gene data show CDR1 as SGHRS and CDR2 as YFSETQ. CDR3 length equals 17 residues. V lost 1 base and J lost 5; bases outside the gene matches: 11. The CDR3 spells CASSLSPSGASGDTQYF. The CDR3 coding sequence is TGCGCCAGCAGCTTGAGCCCTAGCGGGGCCTCTGGAGATACGCAGTATTTT.

V and J are TRBV7-8 and TRBJ1-4, with 9 bases aligning to TRBD1. J gave up 5 bases and V 2 bases, and 6 bases lay outside the gene matches. From germline, CDR1 is SGHVS and CDR2 FQNEAQ. This CDR3 has 16 residues. CDR3 bases: TGTGCCAGCAGCTTAAGAGAGGGGACAGGGAATGAAAAACTGTTTTTT. Its translation is CASSLREGTGNEKLFF.